This record covers a single T cell receptor (beta chain). What this receptor recognizes is not known. Within one base of it there is no much larger clone, and no base qualities were kept. The cohort comprised 670 or so healthy bone marrow donors. Cohort members were all nominally healthy when sampled, although unrecorded immune exposures were likely present. The donor tested CMV seronegative, placing the donor among the 350 to 400 seronegative members of the cohort. Each donor provided a peripheral blood sample, and peripheral blood mononuclear cells were used for TCR beta sequencing. Genomic DNA was extracted from the blood cell samples with the Qiagen DNeasy Blood Extraction Kit. These data originate in a study of cytomegalovirus exposure and HLA in healthy donors (TCRdb year 2017). At the level of the whole study: According to an earlier analysis of several hundred of the donors, about 170 million T cells yielded 90 million to 140 million unique TCR beta sequences and about 300 Gb of sequence data. An early release covering roughly 600 HLA-typed donors comprised 250 to 350 gigabases of sequencing data and approximately 80 million unique TCR sequences. Among the roughly 400 genotyped donors, roughly 80% belonged to the genetic ancestry cluster associated with self-reported Caucasian donors. The study aimed to test whether cataloging public T cell receptors could reveal signatures of past pathogen exposure. The study used immunosequencing to profile the T cell repertoires of approximately 630 subjects and linked those repertoires to cytomegalovirus serostatus. A separate validation cohort of over a hundred different subjects was used in addition to the 666-subject first cohort. The study combined high-throughput TCR immunosequencing, statistical association of individual TCRs with disease status, and machine learning to predict cytomegalovirus infection status. A later analysis re-examined previously published TCR beta repertoires from roughly 720 donors and added high-resolution HLA genotyping to investigate patterns of TCR occurrence. In the later analysis, no new phenotypic data were used to find candidate immune exposures; instead, reliance was placed on TCR beta sequences and their occurrence across donors. An earlier analysis of 450 to 750 of the donors used high-throughput TCR beta sequencing to judge whether each TCR beta V gene segment behaved as functional or pseudogenic. Alongside the repertoire data, information on donor age, sex, ethnicity and CMV serostatus was compiled. In a later genetic analysis, genome-wide SNP genotypes for 398 of the 666 donors were used, and that subset was treated as a discovery cohort. Every discovery cohort repertoire had been produced on one sequencing platform. Both class I and class II loci were covered by HLA typing, at four-digit resolution. The number of donors typed differed by locus, with roughly 620-640 for A, B, C, DRB1 and DQB1, around 500 for DQA1, about 610 for DPA1, and under 490 for DPB1. Because of strong linkage in the cohort, four to six DR-DQ haplotypes were treated as single units for association and clustering. On average, roughly 240,000 unique TCR beta nucleotide sequences were sequenced per donor among 398 genotyped donors of the cohort, with 15% to 20% of those sequences being non-productive. Broad study findings and their caveats: Most TCR sequences were observed very rarely across donors, whereas some public TCRs were present in many individuals. In a later analysis, most CMV-associated TCR beta chains were found to appear HLA-restricted, with HLA associations seemingly driven largely by CMV exposure. According to the authors, the approach could potentially be generalized to other disease states and immunological phenotypes. In vitro tests confirmed that a few of the cytomegalovirus-associated TCR beta chains recognize cytomegalovirus antigens. Immune exposure information for the cohort was limited to CMV serostatus. Some IMGT-functional V segments, including TRBV6-2 and TRBV6-3, could not be told apart with the 87-base-pair reads, so those segments were excluded. At a false discovery rate of 0.05, a later analysis linked 15,000 to 20,000 TCR beta sequences to specific HLA alleles. According to a later genetic analysis, donors in an Asian-associated ancestry cluster had fewer N-insertions in productive TCRs than the approximately 630-donor mean. In this cohort, only TCR beta chains were sequenced, and detectable features were limited by the absence of alpha or paired-chain data. The sequencing pipeline was judged likely to have produced a cluster of highly shared sequence variants as a technical artifact. According to a later analysis, TCR association rates differed among HLA loci, with DRB1 alleles showing the most associated TCRs and HLA-C alleles showing the fewest. A later genetic analysis associated a missense DCLRE1C variant with V-gene and J-gene trimming of TCR beta chains, and an independent cohort replicated the association. Sequencing depth was assumed to be roughly uniform across donors in the presence/absence analyses, though that assumption may not hold. Compared with equally common non-associated chains, HLA-associated TCR beta chains in a later analysis were more clonally expanded and had lower generation probabilities. A further reported finding was that TCR beta sequences accurately predicted the HLA-A and HLA-B alleles for most subjects in the first cohort. Assigning TCR associations to individual alleles was difficult when HLA alleles, especially DR and DQ, strongly co-occurred. A later analysis reported that several top co-occurrence clusters appeared linked to parvovirus B19, influenza, CMV and Epstein-Barr virus. Because HLA typing was missing for some donors at each locus, association tests included only the typed subset. Some 15 rarely observed V segments, including chromosome 9 orphons, were excluded from the earlier analysis of about 600 of the donors because counts were too low. Correlated functional status among segregating V segments might reflect linkage disequilibrium, but an unknown experimental factor could not be ruled out. In both the original and validation cohorts, the classifier was reported to diagnose cytomegalovirus status with high specificity and sensitivity. In the study, some 180 TCR beta chains were listed as associated with cytomegalovirus. In an earlier analysis of some 550 of the donors, most TCR beta V segments were observed in productive rearrangements about 87% or about 30% of the time, broadly matching IMGT annotations.

Germline trimming: 3 bases from V, 5 bases from J; junction bases outside gene matches: 9. For CDR1 and CDR2, the germline V gene lists SGHDT and YYEEEE. The CDR3 runs 17 residues from the cysteine to the phenylalanine. Only the CDR3 part of the read is kept: 51 bases, read in frame from the first base. The library was generated by the immunoSEQ multiplex PCR assay. A mixture of 60 forward primers for TCR Vbeta segments and 13 reverse primers for TCR Jbeta segments was used in the multiplex PCR. The CDR3 region of rearranged TCR beta genes was amplified from genomic DNA with a multiplex PCR assay. The amplified TCR beta libraries were sequenced on the Illumina HiSeq System as 87-base-pair reads. The authors' pipeline ran thus. In a later analysis, roughly 80 million unique TCR beta chains were counted across the approximately 640 repertoires, and about 9.9 million of these chains were shared by at least two donors. A nearest-neighbor algorithm error-corrected the raw reads and collapsed the reads into unique sequences, merging closely related sequences to remove PCR and sequencing errors. CDR3 sequences were aligned to IMGT reference sequences to assign V, D and J gene segments. For a sequence to be retained, at least a six-nucleotide match to both a V gene segment and a J gene segment was required. Rearrangements were classified as productive when the CDR3 lacked stop codons and remained in frame with V and J, and all other rearrangements were classified as non-productive. CDR3 was defined according to IMGT convention as the region running from the second conserved V-encoded cysteine to the conserved J-encoded phenylalanine. The earlier analysis of some 580 of the donors excluded any sequence lacking an unambiguous match to a single V gene segment. In an earlier analysis of several hundred of the donors, V segments were called functional above 56.7% productive rearrangements and were called segregating when the between-donor standard deviation exceeded 5%. A statistical classification framework was built to diagnose cytomegalovirus status from the catalog of TCR beta chain sequences. A later analysis assigned V and J genes by comparing TCR nucleotide sequences with IMGT/GENE-DB human TR gene sequences. A later analysis assigned CDR3 sequences and most-parsimonious VDJ recombination scenarios with the TCRdist pipeline. In a later analysis, every TCR beta chain was defined by the combination of its CDR3 amino acid sequence and its V-gene family, and reads without a unique V-gene family were dropped. As a way to deal with suspected cross-contamination and a sequencing artifact, a later analysis dropped under 600 nucleotide sequences that were highly shared and had low generation probability. A later analysis calculated a clonal expansion index for each public chain from normalized within-repertoire ranks of inferred template counts. In a later analysis, generation probabilities were computed with a VDJ recombination model fitted to out-of-frame rearrangements, and the resulting probabilities were checked against IGoR. Hypergeometric tests were used in a later analysis to score TCR-TCR, TCR-HLA and TCR-CMV co-occurrence, with a repertoire-size bias correction applied to the TCR pairs. In a later analysis, false discovery rates were estimated by permuting HLA or CMV assignments 20 times. In a later analysis, co-occurring TCRs were grouped using DBSCAN, and TCRdist sequence similarity was added for clustering within HLA-allele-positive subsets. For co-occurrence clustering, repertoires with fewer than 30,000 or more than 120,000 public chains were excluded, along with five repertoires with anomalous nucleotide sharing. In TCRdb, the immuneACCESS table is reduced to in-frame sequences with V and J assigned. These tables do not hold every clone; where another copy was compared, an unresolved V gene accounts for under half, and the others remain unexplained. V, J and clone size are taken as reported in that table, and D and trimming were inferred from the DNA itself. The sample yields roughly 190,000 clones; approximately 80% were counted once. Of the sample, approximately 1.1% falls within the top ten clones.

The receptor was derived from a woman between 40 and 55 years old in good health and CMV-seronegative. The chain employs TRBV5-6 and TRBJ1-6; a stretch of 9 junction bases matches TRBD1. Sample: PBMCs. The nucleotide sequence is TGTGCCAGCAGCTCCCCCGGGACAGGGCTCCATAATTCACCCCTCCACTTT. Its protein product is CASSSPGTGLHNSPLHF.